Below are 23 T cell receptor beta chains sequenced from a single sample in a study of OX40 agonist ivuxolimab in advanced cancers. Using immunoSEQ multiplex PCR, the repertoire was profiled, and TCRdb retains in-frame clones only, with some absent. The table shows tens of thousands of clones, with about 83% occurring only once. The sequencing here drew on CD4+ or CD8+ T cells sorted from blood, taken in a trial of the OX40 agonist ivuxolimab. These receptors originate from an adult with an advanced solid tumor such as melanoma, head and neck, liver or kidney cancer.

CDR3 nucleotides: TGTGCCAGCGAAAGGGGGCAGGGGTCCTACAATGAGCAGTTCTTC. As protein: CASERGQGSYNEQFF. V is TRBV6-6 and J is TRBJ2-1; 7 positions match TRBD1. This CDR3 is built from 15 residues. V lost 8 bases and J lost 1; bases outside the gene matches: 8. Germline assignment: CDR1 MNHNY and CDR2 SVGAGI (reference sequence).

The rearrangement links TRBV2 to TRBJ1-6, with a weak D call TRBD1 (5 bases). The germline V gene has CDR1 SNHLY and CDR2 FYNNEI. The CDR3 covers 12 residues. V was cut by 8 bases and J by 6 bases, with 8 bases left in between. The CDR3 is CASGAFNSPLHF. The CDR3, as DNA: TGTGCCAGCGGGGCGTTTAATTCACCCCTCCACTTT.

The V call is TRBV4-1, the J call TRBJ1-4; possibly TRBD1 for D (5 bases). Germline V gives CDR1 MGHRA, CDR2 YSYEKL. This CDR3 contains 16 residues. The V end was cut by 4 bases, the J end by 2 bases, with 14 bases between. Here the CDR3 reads CASSRTPGPTNEKLFF. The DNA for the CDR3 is TGCGCCAGCAGCCGCACCCCGGGACCTACTAATGAAAAACTGTTTTTT.

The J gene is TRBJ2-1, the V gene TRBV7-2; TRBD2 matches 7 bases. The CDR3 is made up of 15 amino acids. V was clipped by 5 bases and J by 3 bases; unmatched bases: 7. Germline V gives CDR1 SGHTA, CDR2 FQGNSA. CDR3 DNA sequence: TGTGCCAGCAGCCGACCTAGCGGACGCTACAATGAGCAGTTCTTC. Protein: CASSRPSGRYNEQFF. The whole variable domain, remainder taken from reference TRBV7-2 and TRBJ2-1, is GAGVSQSPSNKVTEKGKDVELRCDPISGHTALYWYRQSLGQGLEFLIYFQGNSAPDKSGLPSDRFSAERTGGSVSTLTIQRTQQEDSAVYLCASSRPSGRYNEQFFGPGTRLTVL.

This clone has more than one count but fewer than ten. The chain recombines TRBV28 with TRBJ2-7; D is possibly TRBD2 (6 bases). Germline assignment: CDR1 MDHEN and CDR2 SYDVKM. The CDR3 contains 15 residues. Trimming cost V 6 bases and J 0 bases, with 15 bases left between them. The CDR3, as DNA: TGTGCCAGCAGCCTTAGCGGTACCTTCTCCTACGAGCAGTACTTC. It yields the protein CASSLSGTFSYEQYF.

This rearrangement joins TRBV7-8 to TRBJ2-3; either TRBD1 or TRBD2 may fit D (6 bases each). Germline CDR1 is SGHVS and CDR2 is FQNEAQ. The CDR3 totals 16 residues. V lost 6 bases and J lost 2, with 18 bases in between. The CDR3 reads CASSGRRRGDTDTQYF. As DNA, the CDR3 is TGTGCCAGCAGTGGCCGCCGTAGGGGGGACACAGATACGCAGTATTTT.

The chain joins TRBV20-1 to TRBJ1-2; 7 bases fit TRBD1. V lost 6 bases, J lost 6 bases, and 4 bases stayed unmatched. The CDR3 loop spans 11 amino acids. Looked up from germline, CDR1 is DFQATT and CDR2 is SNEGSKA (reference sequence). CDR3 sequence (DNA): TGCAGTGCCCAGGGACAGAATGGCTACACCTTC. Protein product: CSAQGQNGYTF.

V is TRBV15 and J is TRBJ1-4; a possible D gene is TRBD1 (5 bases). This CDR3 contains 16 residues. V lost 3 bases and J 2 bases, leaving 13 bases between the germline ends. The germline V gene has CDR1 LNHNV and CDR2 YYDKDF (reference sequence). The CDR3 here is CATSSSPGWTNEKLFF. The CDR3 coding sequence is TGTGCCACCAGCAGCAGTCCAGGGTGGACTAATGAAAAACTGTTTTTT.

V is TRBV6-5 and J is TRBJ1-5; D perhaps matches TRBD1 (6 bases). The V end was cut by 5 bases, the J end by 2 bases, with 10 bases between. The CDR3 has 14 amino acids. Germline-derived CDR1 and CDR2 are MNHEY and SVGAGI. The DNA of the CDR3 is TGTGCCAGCAGTGGGGGGGCGGGCAATCAGCCCCAGCATTTT. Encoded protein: CASSGGAGNQPQHF.

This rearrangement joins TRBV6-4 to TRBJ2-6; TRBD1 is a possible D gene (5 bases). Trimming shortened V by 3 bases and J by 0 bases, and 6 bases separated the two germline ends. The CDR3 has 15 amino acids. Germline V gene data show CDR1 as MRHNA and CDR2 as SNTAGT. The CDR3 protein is CASSEDSSGANVLTF. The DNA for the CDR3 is TGTGCCAGCAGTGAAGACAGCTCTGGGGCCAACGTCCTGACTTTC.

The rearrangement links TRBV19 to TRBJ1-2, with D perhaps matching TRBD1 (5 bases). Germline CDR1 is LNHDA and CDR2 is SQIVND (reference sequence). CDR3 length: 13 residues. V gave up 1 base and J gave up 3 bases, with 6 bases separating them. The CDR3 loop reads CASSIGRDYGYTF. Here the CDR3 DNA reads TGTGCCAGTAGTATAGGCAGGGACTATGGCTACACCTTC.

In DNA, the CDR3 is TGTGCCAGCAGTTTATACAGGAGATCTGAAAAACTGTTTTTT. Protein sequence: CASSLYRRSEKLFF. The chain couples TRBV27 to TRBJ1-4; maybe TRBD1 (5 bases). Germline V lookup: CDR1 MNHEY, CDR2 SMNVEV (reference sequence). There are 14 residues in the CDR3. Trimming pared 1 base from V and 7 bases from J, leaving 10 bases between.

The CDR3 DNA sequence: TGTGCCAGCAGCCCGACATCCTACTCTGGAAACACCATATATTTT. Translation gives CASSPTSYSGNTIYF. This chain connects TRBV6-5 to TRBJ1-3; D unclear. CDR1 is MNHEY and CDR2 is SVGAGI in the germline V gene. The CDR3 runs 15 residues. V lost 6 bases, J lost 0 bases, and 12 bases lay in between.

Here the CDR3 reads CASSDDYTEQFF. The CDR3 region has the DNA TGTGCCAGCAGTGACGACTACACGGAGCAGTTCTTC. This chain joins TRBV6-1 and TRBJ2-1, with D possibly TRBD2 on 5 matching bases. V gave up 3 bases and J gave up 10 bases, with 10 bases separating them. The CDR3 spans 12 residues. The germline CDR1 and CDR2 sequences are MNHNS and SASEGT.

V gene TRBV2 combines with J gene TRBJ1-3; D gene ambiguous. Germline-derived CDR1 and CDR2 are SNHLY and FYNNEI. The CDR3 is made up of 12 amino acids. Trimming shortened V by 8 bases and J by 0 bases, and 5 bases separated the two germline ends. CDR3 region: CASSISGNTIYF. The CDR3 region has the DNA TGTGCCAGCTCGATCTCTGGAAACACCATATATTTT.

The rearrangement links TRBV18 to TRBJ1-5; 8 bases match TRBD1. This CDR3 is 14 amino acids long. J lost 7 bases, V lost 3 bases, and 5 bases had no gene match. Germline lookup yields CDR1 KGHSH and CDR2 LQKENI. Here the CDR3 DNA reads TGTGCCAGCTCACCTCAGGACAGGGTGCAGCCCCAGCATTTT. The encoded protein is CASSPQDRVQPQHF.

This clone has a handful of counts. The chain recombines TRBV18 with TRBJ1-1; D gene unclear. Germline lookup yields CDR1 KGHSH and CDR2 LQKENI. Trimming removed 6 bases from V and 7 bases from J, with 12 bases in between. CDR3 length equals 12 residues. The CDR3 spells CASSPGEGEAFF. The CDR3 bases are TGTGCCAGCTCCCCCGGGGAAGGTGAAGCTTTCTTT.

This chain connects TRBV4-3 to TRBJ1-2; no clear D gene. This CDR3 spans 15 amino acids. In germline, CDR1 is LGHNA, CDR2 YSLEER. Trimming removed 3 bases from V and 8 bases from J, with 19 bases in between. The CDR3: CASSHPREISSGYTF. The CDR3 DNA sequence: TGCGCCAGCAGCCACCCCCGGGAGATAAGCTCCGGCTACACCTTC.

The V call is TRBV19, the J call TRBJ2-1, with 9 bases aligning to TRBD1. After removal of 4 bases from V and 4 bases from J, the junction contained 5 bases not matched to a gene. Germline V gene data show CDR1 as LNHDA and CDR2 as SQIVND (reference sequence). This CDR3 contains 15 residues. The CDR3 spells CASSTPDRGYNEQFF. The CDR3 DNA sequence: TGTGCCAGTAGTACCCCGGACAGGGGTTACAATGAGCAGTTCTTC.

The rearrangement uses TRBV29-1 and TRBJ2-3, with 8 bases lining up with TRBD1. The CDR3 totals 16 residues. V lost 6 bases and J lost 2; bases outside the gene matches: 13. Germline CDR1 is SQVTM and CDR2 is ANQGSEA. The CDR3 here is CSVDRFGTGLTDTQYF. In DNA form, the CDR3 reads TGCAGCGTCGACAGGTTCGGGACAGGTCTCACAGATACGCAGTATTTT.

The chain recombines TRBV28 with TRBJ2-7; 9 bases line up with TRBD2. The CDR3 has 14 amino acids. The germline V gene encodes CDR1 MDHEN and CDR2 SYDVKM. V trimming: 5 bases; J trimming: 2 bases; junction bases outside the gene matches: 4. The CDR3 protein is CASSPERGAYEQYF. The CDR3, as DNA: TGTGCCAGCAGTCCCGAGCGGGGGGCCTACGAGCAGTACTTC.

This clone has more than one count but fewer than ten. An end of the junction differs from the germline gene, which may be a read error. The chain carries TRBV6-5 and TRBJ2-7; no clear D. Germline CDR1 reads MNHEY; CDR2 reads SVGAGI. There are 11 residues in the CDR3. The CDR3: CASSEVLSRDF. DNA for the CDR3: TGTGCCAGCAGTGAGGTCCTATCTCGGGACTTC.

This CDR3 reads CASGGISTDTQYF. The CDR3 DNA reads as TGTGCCTCGGGGGGGATAAGCACAGATACGCAGTATTTT. V is TRBV10-3 and J is TRBJ2-3, with 8 bases fitting TRBD2. The V gene end was trimmed by 11 bases and the J gene end by 0 bases; junction bases not matched to a gene: 4. CDR3 size: 13 residues. Per germline, CDR1 ENHRY and CDR2 SYGVKD.